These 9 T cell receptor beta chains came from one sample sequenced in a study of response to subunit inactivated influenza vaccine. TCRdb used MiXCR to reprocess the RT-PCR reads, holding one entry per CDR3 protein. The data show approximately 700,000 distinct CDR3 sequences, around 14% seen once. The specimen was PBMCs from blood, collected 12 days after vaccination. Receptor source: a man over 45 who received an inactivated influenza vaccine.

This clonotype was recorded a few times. CDR3 coding DNA: TGTGCCAGCAGCTTAGATCGAGGCGCAGGGCTTGTGGCAGATACGCAGTATTTT. This codes for CASSLDRGAGLVADTQYF. The chain carries TRBV11-2 and TRBJ2-3, with D perhaps matching TRBD1 (5 bases). V gave up 0 bases and J gave up 4 bases, with 20 bases separating them. The CDR3 consists of 18 residues. Germline CDR1 and CDR2: SGHAT and FQNNGV.

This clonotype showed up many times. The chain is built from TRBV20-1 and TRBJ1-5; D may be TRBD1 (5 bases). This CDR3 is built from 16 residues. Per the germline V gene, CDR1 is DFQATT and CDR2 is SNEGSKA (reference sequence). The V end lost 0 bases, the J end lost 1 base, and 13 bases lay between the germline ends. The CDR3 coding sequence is TGCAGTGCTAGAGATCCGGCCAGGGACAGCAATCAGCCCCAGCATTTT. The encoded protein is CSARDPARDSNQPQHF.

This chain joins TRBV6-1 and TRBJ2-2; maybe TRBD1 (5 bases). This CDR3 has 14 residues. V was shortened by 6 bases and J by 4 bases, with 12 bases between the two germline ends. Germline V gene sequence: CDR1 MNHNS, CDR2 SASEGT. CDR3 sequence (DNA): TGTGCCAGCAGGGGTCAACAGGTCACCGGGGAGCTGTTTTTT. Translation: CASRGQQVTGELFF.

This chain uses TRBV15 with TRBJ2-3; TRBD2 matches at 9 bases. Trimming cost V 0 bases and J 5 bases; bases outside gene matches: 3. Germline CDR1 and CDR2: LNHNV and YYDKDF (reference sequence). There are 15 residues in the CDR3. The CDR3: CATSRESLAGDTQYF. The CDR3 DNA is TGTGCCACCAGCAGAGAATCACTAGCGGGAGATACGCAGTATTTT.

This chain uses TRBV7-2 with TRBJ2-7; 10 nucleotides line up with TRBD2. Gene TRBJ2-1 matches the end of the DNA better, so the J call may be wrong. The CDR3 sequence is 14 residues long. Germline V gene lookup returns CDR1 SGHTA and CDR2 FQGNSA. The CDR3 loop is CASSEGLAKYEQFF. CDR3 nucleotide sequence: TGTGCCAGCAGCGAGGGACTAGCGAAATACGAGCAGTTCTTC.

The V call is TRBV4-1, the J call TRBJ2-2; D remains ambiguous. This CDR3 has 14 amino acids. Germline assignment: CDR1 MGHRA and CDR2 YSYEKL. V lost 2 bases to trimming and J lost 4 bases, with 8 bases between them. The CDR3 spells CASSQHQSTGELFF. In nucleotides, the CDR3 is TGCGCCAGCAGCCAACATCAGAGCACCGGGGAGCTGTTTTTT.

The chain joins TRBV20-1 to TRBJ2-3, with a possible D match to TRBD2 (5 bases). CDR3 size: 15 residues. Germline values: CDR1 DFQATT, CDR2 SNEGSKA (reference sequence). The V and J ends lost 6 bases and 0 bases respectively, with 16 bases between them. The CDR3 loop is CSAPSRRTSTDTQYF. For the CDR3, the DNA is TGCAGTGCACCTTCTCGGCGGACTAGCACAGATACGCAGTATTTT.

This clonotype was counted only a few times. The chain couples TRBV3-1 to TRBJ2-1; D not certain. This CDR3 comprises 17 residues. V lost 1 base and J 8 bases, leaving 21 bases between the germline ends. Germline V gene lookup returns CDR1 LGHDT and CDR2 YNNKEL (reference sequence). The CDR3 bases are TGTGCCAGCAGCCAAGGGATAGACTGGAAGGGTAGCTATGAGCAGTTCTTC. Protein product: CASSQGIDWKGSYEQFF.

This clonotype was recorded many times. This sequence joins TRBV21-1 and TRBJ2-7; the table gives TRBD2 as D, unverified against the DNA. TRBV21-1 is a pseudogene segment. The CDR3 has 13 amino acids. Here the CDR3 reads CASSNLSQGEQYF. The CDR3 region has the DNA TGTGCCAGCAGCAATCTATCCCAGGGAGAGCAGTACTTC.